Sequencing of this T cell receptor beta chain was carried out in a study of shared clonotypes between healthy human individuals (dated by TCRdb to about 2020). Broadly, across the study: Three men and a couple of women, aged 18 to 49 years, made up the cohort. For each donor, CD4 naive and CD4 memory were each given three plates, CD8 naive was given two plates, and CD8 memory was given one plate. To estimate repertoire size and how much clonotype sharing occurs between individuals, the study deeply sequenced the blood TCR repertoires of roughly 5 healthy adults. Different laboratories and diverse techniques were used to prepare libraries and sequence TCR repertoires, to increase sequencing depth and limit assay-specific biases. Leukapheresis yielded between about 0.94 and 10 billion PBMCs per donor.

CDR1 is given as KGHSH and CDR2 as LQKENI, both from the germline V gene. The germline V end is reduced by 3 bases and the J end by 7 bases; junction bases left unmatched: 6. From cysteine to phenylalanine, the CDR3 is 14 amino acids long. CDR3 DNA is the only sequence kept; it has 42 bases, read in frame from the first base. Overall study outcomes, separate from this receptor: Across a few donors, 4.5% to 6.5% of naive CD4, 3.5% of naive CD8, 2% to 2.5% of memory CD4, and 0.4% of memory CD8 clonotypes were shared. Higher generation probabilities were observed for clonotypes shared by all four sorted-subset donors than for non-shared clonotypes. Sampling was limited to blood, and TCR repertoires in tissue likely differ from TCR repertoires in blood. Estimated clonotype richness was generally larger for naive than for memory subsets. Because the study included only a small number of donors, the genetic and exposure-history diversity represented was limited. Even with the large sequencing depth, rarefaction of the sorted-subset datasets indicated that sequencing was incomplete. Pairwise subsampling indicated that sequencing depth was expected to affect the degree of clonotype sharing among donors.

Using the deep immunoSEQ assay, multiplex PCR amplified TCR CDR3 regions from genomic DNA. Extracted genomic DNA from each cell subset was distributed evenly across all wells of several immunoSEQ 96-well plates, and each plate was treated as a replicate. For sorted subsets, about 200 ng genomic DNA, equal to about 30,000 T cell genomes, was loaded into each replicate PCR. Purified libraries were measured with a Qubit 3.0 fluorometer, size-checked on a Bioanalyzer 2100, and measured again with the KAPA Library Quantification kit. Every immunoSEQ 96-well plate was sequenced on a separate single-read 150-cycle Illumina NextSeq 550 flow cell. Processing in the source paper ran as follows. Because the immunoSEQ output included only junctional sequences and no quality scores, the filtering could not be the same as the filtering used for full-length reads. To assign V/J genes and CDR3, sequences were annotated against IMGT germline references using PyIR, a Python wrapper for IgBLAST v1.9. Reads with weak V/J assignments (E-value above 1e-6), missing CDR3, stop codons, out-of-frame junctions, or ambiguous translated residues were removed. V3J clonotypes were defined by identical inferred V gene, J gene, and CDR3 amino acid sequence. Percentage overlap between repertoires was computed as shared unique clonotypes divided by the size of the smaller repertoire. Three approaches were used to assess repertoire richness: RTK rarefaction, the Chao1 estimator, and Recon v2.1 estimates of unobserved clonotypes. OLGA was used to compute generation probabilities for all TCRbeta clonotypes that the gDNA method yielded from a handful of donors. Imported from immuneACCESS, the table was reduced by TCRdb to in-frame sequences with V and J called. These copies leave out some clones; in studies compared against another copy, an unresolved V gene accounts for under half, and the cause of the remainder is not known. From that table come the V and J calls and clone size; the DNA was used to work out D and trimming. Present in this sample are 2 million to 2.5 million clones, about 90% of which were seen just once. Roughly 0.34% of the sample rests with the top ten.

The donors were healthy, HIV-negative adults who had no recently reported acute infections or vaccinations. Every donor was a Caucasian adult living in Nashville, Tennessee, USA. CD4+ T cells were enriched by magnetic negative selection; naive cells were then positively selected on CD45RA, and the negative fraction formed the memory subset. After blood collection by leukapheresis, PBMCs were isolated using Ficoll-Histopaque density gradient centrifugation and then cryopreserved in the vapor phase of liquid nitrogen. Purity and quantity of every magnetically sorted T cell population were checked by analytical flow cytometry. Each sorted fraction had its genomic DNA isolated and then quantified by UV absorbance on a Nanodrop 2000c. In its sample, this clone was seen once. This clone's antigen is unknown. Qualities for individual bases were not recorded, and no much larger clone is one base off.

Sample: naive CD4+ T cells from PBMCs. The cell subset or site label of this sample denotes: CD45RA+ positively selected. The TCR comes from a man aged 18 to 30 in good health. Some clones in this sample may be carry-over from other donors' samples. Recombination joined TRBV18 with TRBJ1-2, with 9 bases in between that match TRBD1. The DNA sequence is as follows: TGTGCCAGCTCACCGGGGACAGGGCCAGGTGGCTACACCTTC. The translation is CASSPGTGPGGYTF.